Listed here are 9 T cell receptor beta chains from one sample, sequenced in a study of neurological immune-mediated disorders. In TCRdb, the 5' RACE reads were re-called with MiXCR into one record per CDR3 protein. The sample lists approximately 41,000 distinct CDR3 sequences; over 2% were seen once. Sequenced material: PBMCs. The receptors were sampled from a man aged 30 to 39 with multiple sclerosis.

At least ten counts were recorded for this clonotype. The V and J genes are TRBV5-1 and TRBJ2-5; D unresolved. Trimming pared 0 bases from V and 4 bases from J, leaving 1 base between. The CDR3 has 11 amino acids. CDR1 is SGHRS, CDR2 YFSETQ, per germline. DNA of the CDR3: TGCGCCAGCAGCTTGGCAGAGACCCAGTACTTC. Translating it yields CASSLAETQYF. The variable domain in full, with the rest retrieved from reference TRBV5-1 and TRBJ2-5, is KAGVTQTPRYLIKTRGQQVTLSCSPISGHRSVSWYQQTPGQGLQFLFEYFSETQRNKGNFPGRFSGRQFSNSRSEMNVSTLELGDSALYLCASSLAETQYFGPGTRLLVL.

Ten or more counts support this clonotype. This chain connects TRBV7-6 to TRBJ2-7; 12 bases are shared with TRBD2. Trimming removed 1 base from V and 2 bases from J; junction bases left unmatched: 3. Germline CDR1 SGHVS, CDR2 FNYEAQ. CDR3 length: 16 amino acids. CDR3 bases: TGTGCCAGCAGCTTAGTACTAGCGGGGGGAACCTACGAGCAGTACTTC. This translates into CASSLVLAGGTYEQYF.

This clonotype has a count of ten or more. The rearrangement uses TRBV5-1 and TRBJ1-2; D may be TRBD1 (5 bases). V gave up 0 bases and J gave up 8 bases, with 8 bases separating them. This CDR3 comprises 12 residues. CDR1 SGHRS and CDR2 YFSETQ come from the germline V gene. CDR3 in amino acids: CASSLGGDGYTF. CDR3 DNA: TGCGCCAGCAGCTTGGGAGGGGACGGCTACACCTTC.

This clonotype was detected ten times or more. The V and J genes are TRBV12-3 or TRBV12-4 and TRBJ2-1; 10 bases are shared with TRBD2. The CDR3 is 17 residues long. The V gene end was trimmed by 5 bases and the J gene end by 2 bases; junction bases not matched to a gene: 9. Here the CDR3 reads CASSLLKRGGPYNEQFF. DNA of the CDR3: TGTGCCAGCAGTCTCCTTAAGCGGGGGGGCCCCTACAATGAGCAGTTCTTC.

This clonotype has ten or more counts. The chain couples TRBV7-4 to TRBJ2-7; 9 bases align to TRBD1. V lost 3 bases to trimming and J lost 2 bases; unmatched junction nucleotides: 17. The CDR3 extends over 19 amino acids. Germline V gene data show CDR1 as SGHVT and CDR2 as SQSDAQ. CDR3 bases: TGTGCCAGCAGCTTTAGTGTCCTTCCTGGACAGGGGTTTCCCTACGAGCAGTACTTC. It yields the protein CASSFSVLPGQGFPYEQYF.

This clonotype was detected many times. The chain carries TRBV5-6 and TRBJ2-1; D is uncertain. Germline V gene sequence: CDR1 SGHDT, CDR2 YYEEEE. Trimming left V 0 bases short and J 0 bases short, with 7 bases between. CDR3 length equals 15 residues. For the CDR3, the DNA is TGTGCCAGCAGCTTGGGATGGGGCTCCTACAATGAGCAGTTCTTC. Protein sequence: CASSLGWGSYNEQFF.

This clonotype was recorded at least ten times. CDR3 sequence (DNA): TGTGCCACCAGCAGAGATCCCCACAAAAACATTCAGTACTTC. Amino acid sequence: CATSRDPHKNIQYF. The gene calls are TRBV15 and TRBJ2-4; unclear D gene. The CDR3 totals 14 residues. The V gene lost 0 bases and the J gene lost 3 bases, with 6 bases spanning the gap. In germline, CDR1 is LNHNV, CDR2 YYDKDF (reference sequence).

At least ten counts were recorded for this clonotype. The chain employs TRBV20-1 and TRBJ2-3; 7 nucleotides match TRBD2. Losses at the gene ends were 5 bases for V and 2 bases for J; bases not matched to a gene: 7. CDR3 size: 14 residues. Per the germline V gene, CDR1 is DFQATT and CDR2 is SNEGSKA (reference sequence). The chain's CDR3 is CSASASGYTDTQYF. The CDR3 DNA follows: TGCAGTGCTTCCGCTAGCGGATACACAGATACGCAGTATTTT.

This clonotype appeared many times. The V and J genes are TRBV11-2 and TRBJ2-1, with D unresolved. The CDR3 contains 14 residues. Germline values: CDR1 SGHAT, CDR2 FQNNGV. V was clipped by 5 bases and J by 6 bases, with 14 bases between them. The CDR3 region has the DNA TGTGCCAGCAGCACGGGCCACGCGATCAATGAGCAGTTCTTC. It translates to CASSTGHAINEQFF.